The rows below give T cell receptor beta chains drawn from one sample of a study of cytomegalovirus exposure and HLA in healthy donors. Here immunoSEQ multiplex PCR was the method, and the copy in TCRdb shows in-frame clones only, minus some. The sample consists of approximately 150,000 clones, roughly 74% of them appearing once. Input material: PBMCs. The receptors derive from a man aged 18 to 29 in good health and CMV-seropositive. The CDR3 runs from the conserved cysteine through the conserved F or W. The order of the fields is clone size, CDR3 length, J gene, V gene, D gene, CDR3 DNA, CDR3 protein. D genes are given only for firm matches. Clone size is stated in some rows and not others, as once, few, many or a class when expanded.

abundance: NA; len: 11; j_gene: TRBJ1-5; v_gene: TRBV6-5; d_gene: TRBD1; CDR3nt: TGTGCCAGCAGTTCTACAGGGGATCTGCATTTT; CDR3aa: CASSSTGDLHF
abundance: NA; len: 13; j_gene: TRBJ1-2; v_gene: TRBV5-8; d_gene: NA; CDR3nt: TGTGCCAGCAGCTTATCCAGGGTGGGTGGCTACACCTTC; CDR3aa: CASSLSRVGGYTF
abundance: NA; len: 16; j_gene: TRBJ1-2; v_gene: TRBV28; d_gene: NA; CDR3nt: TGTGCCAGCAGTTTAGGGGACATGAGCTATCGTGATGGCTACACCTTC; CDR3aa: CASSLGDMSYRDGYTF
abundance: NA; len: 13; j_gene: TRBJ1-5; v_gene: TRBV6-1; d_gene: NA; CDR3nt: TGTGCCAGCAGCCGGGAATCCAATCAGCCCCAGCATTTT; CDR3aa: CASSRESNQPQHF
abundance: NA; len: 12; j_gene: TRBJ2-2; v_gene: TRBV5-1; d_gene: NA; CDR3nt: TGCGCCAGCAGCTTTAACGCGGGGGAGCTGTTTTTT; CDR3aa: CASSFNAGELFF
abundance: NA; len: 19; j_gene: TRBJ1-5; v_gene: TRBV4-2; d_gene: NA; CDR3nt: TGTGCCAGCAGCCCTCAGAATACCTACAGGGTGGGCTTCAATCAGCCCCAGCATTTT; CDR3aa: CASSPQNTYRVGFNQPQHF
abundance: once; len: 12; j_gene: TRBJ1-4; v_gene: TRBV6-1; d_gene: TRBD1; CDR3nt: TGTGCCAGCAGTTCGGACAGGGGAAAACTGTTTTTT; CDR3aa: CASSSDRGKLFF
abundance: NA; len: 13; j_gene: TRBJ1-1; v_gene: TRBV7-9; d_gene: TRBD1; CDR3nt: TGTGCCGGCAATGACAGGGGGTGGACTGAAGCTTTCTTT; CDR3aa: CAGNDRGWTEAFF
abundance: NA; len: 15; j_gene: TRBJ2-1; v_gene: TRBV9; d_gene: TRBD2; CDR3nt: TGTGCCAGCACCTTTGGGGGGGGGTATAACAATGAGCAGTTCTTC; CDR3aa: CASTFGGGYNNEQFF
abundance: NA; len: 14; j_gene: TRBJ1-1; v_gene: TRBV27; d_gene: TRBD1; CDR3nt: TGTGCCAGCAGGACAGGACAGGGGGACACTGAAGCTTTCTTT; CDR3aa: CASRTGQGDTEAFF
abundance: NA; len: 14; j_gene: TRBJ1-1; v_gene: TRBV15; d_gene: NA; CDR3nt: TGTGCCACCAGCAGATCACAGACCGACACTGAAGCTTTCTTT; CDR3aa: CATSRSQTDTEAFF
abundance: few; len: 15; j_gene: TRBJ1-1; v_gene: TRBV6-5; d_gene: NA; CDR3nt: TGTGCCAGCAGTTACTCGGGGGGAATGAACACTGAAGCTTTCTTT; CDR3aa: CASSYSGGMNTEAFF
abundance: NA; len: 17; j_gene: TRBJ2-7; v_gene: TRBV4-2; d_gene: TRBD1; CDR3nt: TGTGCCAGCAGCCAAGTCGTTACAGGGGGCGGTAACGACGAGCAGTACTTC; CDR3aa: CASSQVVTGGGNDEQYF
abundance: NA; len: 16; j_gene: TRBJ2-1; v_gene: TRBV18; d_gene: TRBD2; CDR3nt: TGTGCCAGCTCCGTTCAATATACTAGCGGTAGCAATGAGCAGTTCTTC; CDR3aa: CASSVQYTSGSNEQFF
abundance: NA; len: 16; j_gene: TRBJ2-1; v_gene: TRBV5-6; d_gene: TRBD2; CDR3nt: TGTGCCAGCAGCTCGCTACTAGCGAGCTCCTACAATGAGCAGTTCTTC; CDR3aa: CASSSLLASSYNEQFF
abundance: once; len: 15; j_gene: TRBJ1-6; v_gene: TRBV7-2; d_gene: NA; CDR3nt: TGTGCCAGCAGCCCCGGGAGCCCCTATAATTCACCCCTCCACTTT; CDR3aa: CASSPGSPYNSPLHF
abundance: few; len: 15; j_gene: TRBJ2-7; v_gene: TRBV7-6; d_gene: TRBD1; CDR3nt: TGTGCCAGCAGCTTGACTCCGGGACAGGCCTACGAGCAGTACTTC; CDR3aa: CASSLTPGQAYEQYF
abundance: NA; len: 15; j_gene: TRBJ2-7; v_gene: TRBV4-1; d_gene: NA; CDR3nt: TGCGCCAGCAGCCAAGATCGGCGACTCCTACGGGAGCAGTACTTC; CDR3aa: CASSQDRRLLREQYF
abundance: NA; len: 16; j_gene: TRBJ2-7; v_gene: TRBV6-5; d_gene: NA; CDR3nt: TGTGCCAGCAGTTACTCGAGAGCGCTCCCGACCTACGAGCAGTACTTC; CDR3aa: CASSYSRALPTYEQYF
abundance: NA; len: 11; j_gene: TRBJ2-7; v_gene: TRBV28; d_gene: NA; CDR3nt: TGTGCCAGCAGCACAAATTACGAGCAGTACTTC; CDR3aa: CASSTNYEQYF
abundance: NA; len: 16; j_gene: TRBJ1-3; v_gene: TRBV6-5; d_gene: TRBD1; CDR3nt: TGTGCCAGCAGTTATTCCATGGGACAGGGGGGAAACACCATATATTTT; CDR3aa: CASSYSMGQGGNTIYF
abundance: NA; len: 15; j_gene: TRBJ2-1; v_gene: TRBV7-8; d_gene: NA; CDR3nt: TGTGCCAGCAGCCGTTACCGGACAGATTACAATGAGCAGTTCTTC; CDR3aa: CASSRYRTDYNEQFF
abundance: NA; len: 16; j_gene: TRBJ1-1; v_gene: TRBV7-8; d_gene: NA; CDR3nt: TGTGCCAGCAGCTTAGAGTCCCGGGGCAGGGGCACTGAAGCTTTCTTT; CDR3aa: CASSLESRGRGTEAFF
abundance: NA; len: 11; j_gene: TRBJ2-1; v_gene: TRBV28; d_gene: NA; CDR3nt: TGTGCCACTACCGCAGGGTCTGAGCAGTTCTTC; CDR3aa: CATTAGSEQFF
abundance: NA; len: 16; j_gene: TRBJ2-1; v_gene: TRBV2; d_gene: TRBD2; CDR3nt: TGTGCCAGCAAGACTAGCGGGAGAACGATCTACAATGAGCAGTTCTTC; CDR3aa: CASKTSGRTIYNEQFF
abundance: NA; len: 16; j_gene: TRBJ2-1; v_gene: TRBV10-1; d_gene: NA; CDR3nt: TGCGCCAGCAGTGAGTCCCCAGCGGAGCCCTACAATGAGCAGTTCTTC; CDR3aa: CASSESPAEPYNEQFF
abundance: NA; len: 16; j_gene: TRBJ2-7; v_gene: TRBV13; d_gene: TRBD2; CDR3nt: TGTGCCAGCAGCTTAGTACCGGGACTAGCGCGAAGAGAGCAGTACTTC; CDR3aa: CASSLVPGLARREQYF
abundance: few; len: 17; j_gene: TRBJ1-5; v_gene: TRBV5-5; d_gene: NA; CDR3nt: TGTGCCAGCAGCGTTGTGAAGGACAACTATAGCAATCAGCCCCAGCATTTT; CDR3aa: CASSVVKDNYSNQPQHF
abundance: NA; len: 13; j_gene: TRBJ2-5; v_gene: TRBV7-2; d_gene: NA; CDR3nt: TGTGCCAGCAGCCAAAACAGAGAAGAGACCCAGTACTTC; CDR3aa: CASSQNREETQYF
abundance: NA; len: 13; j_gene: TRBJ2-1; v_gene: TRBV4-1; d_gene: NA; CDR3nt: TGCGCCAGCAGCCAAGATCCGTGGCTTTTCCTGTTCTTC; CDR3aa: CASSQDPWLFLFF
abundance: NA; len: 14; j_gene: TRBJ1-1; v_gene: TRBV5-6; d_gene: TRBD1; CDR3nt: TGTGCCAGCATTGGACAGGGGGCGCGCACTGAAGCTTTCTTT; CDR3aa: CASIGQGARTEAFF
abundance: NA; len: 13; j_gene: TRBJ1-4; v_gene: TRBV10-1; d_gene: NA; CDR3nt: TGCGCCAGCAGTGACAGGGTTGGTGAAAAACTGTTTTTT; CDR3aa: CASSDRVGEKLFF
abundance: NA; len: 14; j_gene: TRBJ1-2; v_gene: TRBV11-2; d_gene: TRBD1; CDR3nt: TGTGCCAGCAGCCCACCCGACAGGGGGTATGGCTACACCTTC; CDR3aa: CASSPPDRGYGYTF
abundance: NA; len: 16; j_gene: TRBJ2-1; v_gene: TRBV9; d_gene: NA; CDR3nt: TGTGCCAGCAGCGTAGCAGACTCCAGCTCCTACAATGAGCAGTTCTTC; CDR3aa: CASSVADSSSYNEQFF
abundance: NA; len: 15; j_gene: TRBJ1-1; v_gene: TRBV27; d_gene: NA; CDR3nt: TGTGCCAGCAGTTTCTTCGGGGGGTACGGCACTGAAGCTTTCTTT; CDR3aa: CASSFFGGYGTEAFF
abundance: NA; len: 16; j_gene: TRBJ2-1; v_gene: TRBV13; d_gene: TRBD2; CDR3nt: TGTGCCCGCAGCCCAGTGGGCGGGAGGCCTTACAATGAGCAGTTCTTC; CDR3aa: CARSPVGGRPYNEQFF
abundance: NA; len: 14; j_gene: TRBJ2-5; v_gene: TRBV7-3; d_gene: TRBD2; CDR3nt: TGTGCCAGCAGCGAAAGCGGGAGGGGGGAGACCCAGTACTTC; CDR3aa: CASSESGRGETQYF
abundance: NA; len: 15; j_gene: TRBJ2-7; v_gene: TRBV7-2; d_gene: TRBD1; CDR3nt: TGTGCCAGCAGCCCAGGGGGCGCCGGCTCCTACGAGCAGTACTTC; CDR3aa: CASSPGGAGSYEQYF
abundance: NA; len: 13; j_gene: TRBJ2-7; v_gene: TRBV7-3; d_gene: TRBD1; CDR3nt: TGTGCCAGCAGCCCACGTGACAGGGGCGAGCAGTACTTC; CDR3aa: CASSPRDRGEQYF
abundance: NA; len: 12; j_gene: TRBJ1-1; v_gene: TRBV29-1; d_gene: NA; CDR3nt: TGCAGCGTTGTTAGATTGGACACTGAAGCTTTCTTT; CDR3aa: CSVVRLDTEAFF
abundance: NA; len: 14; j_gene: TRBJ2-7; v_gene: TRBV7-8; d_gene: TRBD2; CDR3nt: TGTGCCAGCAGCTTCAGCGGGAGCGCAGCCGAGCAGTACTTC; CDR3aa: CASSFSGSAAEQYF
abundance: once; len: 15; j_gene: TRBJ1-3; v_gene: TRBV6-5; d_gene: TRBD1; CDR3nt: TGTGCCAGCAGTTCCCTTGCTCGACAGGGACACACCATATATTTT; CDR3aa: CASSSLARQGHTIYF
abundance: NA; len: 14; j_gene: TRBJ2-1; v_gene: TRBV5-1; d_gene: TRBD2; CDR3nt: TGCGCCAGCAGCTTGGAGGTTGAGCGGGACCAAAAGTTCTTC; CDR3aa: CASSLEVERDQKFF
abundance: NA; len: 15; j_gene: TRBJ2-2; v_gene: TRBV6-1; d_gene: TRBD2; CDR3nt: TGTGCCAGCAGTGAATACATGACTAGCGGCAGGGAGCTGTTTTTT; CDR3aa: CASSEYMTSGRELFF